Below are 2 T cell receptor beta chains sequenced from a single sample in a study of T-cell reconstitution after alpha-beta-depleted transplantation in children. TCRbeta library preparation incorporated unique molecular identifiers. Via MiXCR, TCRdb re-called the PCR reads, giving one row per CDR3 protein. The data hold 900,000 or so distinct CDR3 sequences, with roughly 15% observed a single time. Specimen: PBMCs, mostly from graft donor cells, collected 360 days after TCRalphabeta/CD19-depleted stem cell transplant. Every receptor here comes from a male patient between 5 and 17 years old who had a stem cell transplant for acute lymphoblastic leukemia, so the T cells may come from the graft donor.

Many counts were recorded for this clonotype. The chain has TRBV5-1 and TRBJ2-7, with D unclear. With 3 bases removed from V and 6 bases from J, the gap between germline ends came to 7 bases. The CDR3 is made up of 11 amino acids. Germline CDR1 is SGHRS and CDR2 is YFSETQ. The CDR3 protein is CASSSNFEQYF. CDR3 nucleotide sequence: TGCGCCAGCAGCTCAAATTTCGAGCAGTACTTC.

This clonotype has at least ten counts. CDR3 sequence reads: CASSPSGGDRGHNEQFF. CDR3 DNA sequence: TGTGCCAGCAGTCCATCTGGGGGGGACAGGGGGCACAATGAGCAGTTCTTC. The chain carries TRBV12-3 or TRBV12-4 and TRBJ2-1; 12 bases match TRBD1. V trimming: 5 bases; J trimming: 5 bases; junction bases outside the gene matches: 10. The CDR3 extends over 17 amino acids.